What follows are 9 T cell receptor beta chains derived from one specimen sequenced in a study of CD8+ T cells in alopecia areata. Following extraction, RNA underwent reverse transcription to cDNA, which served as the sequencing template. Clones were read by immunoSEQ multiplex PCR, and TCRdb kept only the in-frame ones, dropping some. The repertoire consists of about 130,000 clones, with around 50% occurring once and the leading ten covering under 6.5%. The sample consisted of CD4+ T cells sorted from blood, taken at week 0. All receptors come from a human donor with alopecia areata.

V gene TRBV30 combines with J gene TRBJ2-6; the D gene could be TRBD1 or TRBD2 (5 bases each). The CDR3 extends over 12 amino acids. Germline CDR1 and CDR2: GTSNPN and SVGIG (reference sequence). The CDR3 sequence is CALGAGANVLTF. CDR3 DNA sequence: TGTGCTTTGGGGGCTGGGGCCAACGTCCTGACTTTC.

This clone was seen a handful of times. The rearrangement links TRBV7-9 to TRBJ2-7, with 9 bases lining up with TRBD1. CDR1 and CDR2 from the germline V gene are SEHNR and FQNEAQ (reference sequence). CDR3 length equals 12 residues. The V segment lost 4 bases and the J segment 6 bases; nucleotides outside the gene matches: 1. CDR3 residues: CASSWTGVEQYF. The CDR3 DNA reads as TGTGCCAGCAGCTGGACAGGGGTCGAGCAGTACTTC. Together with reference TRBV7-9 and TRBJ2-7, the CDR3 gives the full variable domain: DTGVSQNPRHKITKRGQNVTFRCDPISEHNRLYWYRQTLGQGPEFLTYFQNEAQLEKSRLLSDRFSAERPKGSFSTLEIQRTEQGDSAMYLCASSWTGVEQYFGPGTRLTVT.

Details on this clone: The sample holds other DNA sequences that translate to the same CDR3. Here the CDR3 reads CATSRDGNTIYF. The CDR3 region has the DNA TGTGCCACCAGCAGAGATGGAAACACCATATATTTT. The rearrangement joins TRBV15 to TRBJ1-3; D unresolved. The CDR3 spans 12 residues. Germline-derived CDR1 and CDR2 are LNHNV and YYDKDF (reference sequence). V shed 0 bases and J shed 3 bases, with 0 bases lying between them. Full variable domain (rest looked up from reference TRBV15 and TRBJ1-3): DAMVIQNPRYQVTQFGKPVTLSCSQTLNHNVMYWYQQKSSQAPKLLFHYYDKDFNNEADTPDNFQSRRPNTSFCFLDIRSPGLGDTAMYLCATSRDGNTIYFGEGSWLTVV.

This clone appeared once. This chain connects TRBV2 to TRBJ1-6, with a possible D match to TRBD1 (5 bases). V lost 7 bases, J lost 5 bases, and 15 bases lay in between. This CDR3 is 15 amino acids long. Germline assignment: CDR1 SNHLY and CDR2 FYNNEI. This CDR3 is CASKFGAADNSPLHF. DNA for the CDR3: TGTGCCAGCAAATTTGGGGCGGCTGATAATTCACCCCTCCACTTT.

The DNA for the CDR3 is TGTGCCTGGAGTCGCAGCAGAAACACTGAAGCTTTCTTT. Protein: CAWSRSRNTEAFF. The chain employs TRBV30 and TRBJ1-1; D is undetermined. Germline CDR1 is GTSNPN and CDR2 is SVGIG (reference sequence). This CDR3 has 13 residues. Trimming removed 2 bases at V and 2 bases at J, with 9 bases between.

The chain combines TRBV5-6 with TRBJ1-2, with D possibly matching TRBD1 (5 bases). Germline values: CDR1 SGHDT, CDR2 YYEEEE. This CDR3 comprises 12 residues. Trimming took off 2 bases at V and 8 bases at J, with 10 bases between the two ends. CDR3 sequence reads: CASSLLRGGYTF. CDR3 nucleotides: TGTGCCAGCAGCTTACTAAGGGGAGGCTACACCTTC.

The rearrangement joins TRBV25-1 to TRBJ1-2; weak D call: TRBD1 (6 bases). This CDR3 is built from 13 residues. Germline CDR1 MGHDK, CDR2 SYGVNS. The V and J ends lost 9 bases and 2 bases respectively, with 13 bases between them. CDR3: CASTRGRNYGYTF. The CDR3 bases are TGTGCCAGTACCCGGGGGCGCAACTATGGCTACACCTTC.

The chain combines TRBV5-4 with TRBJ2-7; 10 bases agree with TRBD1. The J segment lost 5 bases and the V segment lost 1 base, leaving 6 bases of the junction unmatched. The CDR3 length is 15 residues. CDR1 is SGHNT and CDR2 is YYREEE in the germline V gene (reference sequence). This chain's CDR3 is CASSLQTGGAHEQYF. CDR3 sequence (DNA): TGTGCCAGCAGCTTGCAGACAGGGGGCGCGCACGAGCAGTACTTC.

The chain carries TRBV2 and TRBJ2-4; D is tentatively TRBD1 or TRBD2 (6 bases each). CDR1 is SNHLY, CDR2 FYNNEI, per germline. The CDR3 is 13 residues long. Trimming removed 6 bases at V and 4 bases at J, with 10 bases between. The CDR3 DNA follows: TGTGCCAGCAGACTAGGGGGGAAAAACATTCAGTACTTC. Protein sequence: CASRLGGKNIQYF.